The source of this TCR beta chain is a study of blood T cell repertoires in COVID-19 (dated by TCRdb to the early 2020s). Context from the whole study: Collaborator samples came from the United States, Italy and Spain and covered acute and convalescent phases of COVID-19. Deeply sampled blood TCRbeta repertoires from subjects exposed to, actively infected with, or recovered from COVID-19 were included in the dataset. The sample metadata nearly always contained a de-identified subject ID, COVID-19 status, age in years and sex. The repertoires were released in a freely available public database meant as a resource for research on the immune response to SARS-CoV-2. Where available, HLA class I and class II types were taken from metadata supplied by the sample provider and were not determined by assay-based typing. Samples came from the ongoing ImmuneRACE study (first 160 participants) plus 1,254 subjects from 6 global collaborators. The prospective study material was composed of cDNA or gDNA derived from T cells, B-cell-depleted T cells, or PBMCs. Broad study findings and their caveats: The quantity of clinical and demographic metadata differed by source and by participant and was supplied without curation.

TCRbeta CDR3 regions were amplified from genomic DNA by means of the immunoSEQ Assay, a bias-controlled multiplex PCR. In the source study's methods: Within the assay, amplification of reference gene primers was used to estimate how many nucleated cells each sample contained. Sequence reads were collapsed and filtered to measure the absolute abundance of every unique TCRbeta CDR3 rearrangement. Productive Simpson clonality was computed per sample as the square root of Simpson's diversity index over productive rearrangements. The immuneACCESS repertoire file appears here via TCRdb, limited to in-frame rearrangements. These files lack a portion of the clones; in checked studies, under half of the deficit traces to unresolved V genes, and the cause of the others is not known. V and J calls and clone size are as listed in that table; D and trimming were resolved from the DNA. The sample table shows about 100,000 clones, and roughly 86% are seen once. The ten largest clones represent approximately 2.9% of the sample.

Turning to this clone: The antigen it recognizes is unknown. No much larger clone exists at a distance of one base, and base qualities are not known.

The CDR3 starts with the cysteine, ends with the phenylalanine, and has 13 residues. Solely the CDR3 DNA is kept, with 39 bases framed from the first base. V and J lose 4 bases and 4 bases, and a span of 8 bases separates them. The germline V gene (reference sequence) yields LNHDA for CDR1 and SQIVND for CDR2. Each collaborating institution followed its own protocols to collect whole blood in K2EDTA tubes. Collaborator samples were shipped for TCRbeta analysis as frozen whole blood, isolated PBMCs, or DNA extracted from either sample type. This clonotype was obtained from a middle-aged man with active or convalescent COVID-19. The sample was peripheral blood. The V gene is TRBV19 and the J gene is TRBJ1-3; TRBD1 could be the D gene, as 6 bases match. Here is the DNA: TGTGCCAGTAGTACGGACAGCGGAAACACCATATATTTT. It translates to CASSTDSGNTIYF.